This TCR beta chain comes out of a study of blood T cells in healthy people across ages. Study-level findings and limits: Compared with aged donors, long-lived donors showed fewer expanded clones, suggesting selection.

There are 15 residues in the CDR3. CDR1 and CDR2 (germline): MDHEN, SYDVKM. The V gene lost 3 bases and the J gene lost 1 base, with 11 bases spanning the gap. A second PCR of about 7 to 12 cycles used a sample-barcoded 5' primer and a J-beta primer mix. One entry per CDR3 protein results from TCRdb running MiXCR on the 5' RACE reads. This sample has around 1,800,000 distinct CDR3 sequences, with 35% to 50% found just once. A word on this clonotype: Its specificity is unknown.

The chain employs TRBV28 and TRBJ2-3; D not resolved. Sequenced: blood. The receptor's source is a human donor in good health. CDR3 sequence reads: CASSFLYRGTDTQYF. CDR3 coding DNA: TGTGCCAGCAGTTTCTTGTATCGGGGCACAGATACGCAGTATTTT.